The rows below give T cell receptor beta chains drawn from one sample of a study of Ad26.COV2.S vaccination and SARS-CoV-2 variants. The table came from immunoSEQ multiplex PCR; TCRdb's copy has only in-frame clones and leaves some out. The table shows hundreds of thousands of clones, with 80% to 90% occurring only once. This specimen was peripheral blood, taken in a trial of Ad26.COV2.S vaccine versus placebo. The receptors originated from a person aged 18-60 years who received the Ad26.COV2.S COVID-19 vaccine or a placebo. Each CDR3 is given with its conserved first and last residue. The order of the fields is V gene, J gene, CDR3 protein.

TRBV30	TRBJ2-3	CAWSPTLLGTDTQYF
TRBV18	TRBJ1-1	CASSPPFGGTEAFF
TRBV6-5	TRBJ1-1	CASSYEDSRREAFF
TRBV6-6	TRBJ1-5	CASSYVGGEQPQHF
TRBV27	TRBJ1-1	CASSLTGTAPEAFF
TRBV6-5	TRBJ1-1	CASSRGVNTEAFF
TRBV24-1	TRBJ1-5	CATQGRGGNQPQHF
TRBV7-8	TRBJ1-1	CASSSHRGQRSEAFF
TRBV7-9	TRBJ1-2	CASSFWSYGYTF
TRBV6-5	TRBJ2-2	CASSYSGNTGELFF
TRBV3-1/TRBV3-2	TRBJ2-5	CASSQENIPWAQYF
TRBV7-3	TRBJ1-2	CASSPQGGRGYTF
TRBV7-3	TRBJ2-3	CASSIFGQGSDTQYF
TRBV10-3	TRBJ2-3	CATTSGTGSTDTQYF
TRBV7-9	TRBJ1-2	CASSYGQTGYTF
TRBV20-1	TRBJ2-1	CSAYRGQGQFF
TRBV11-3	TRBJ1-1	CASSFNENTEAFF
TRBV18	TRBJ1-5	CASSGGENQPQHF
TRBV5-4	TRBJ2-7	CASSLVGAEQYF
TRBV19	TRBJ1-4	CASSIGTAFNEKLFF
TRBV24-1	TRBJ1-3	CATSDLYNSGNTIYF
TRBV24-1	TRBJ2-3	CATSDLRRSSTDTQYF
TRBV10-3	TRBJ1-2	CAISESDSYGYTF
TRBV5-4	TRBJ2-3	CASSLGWTRSTDTQYF
TRBV6-6	TRBJ2-7	CASGGPYEQYF
TRBV27	TRBJ1-2	CASSLRAANYGYTF
TRBV19	TRBJ1-1	CASSILGDRDTEAFF
TRBV4-3	TRBJ1-1	CASSAQGLNTEAFF
TRBV5-5	TRBJ1-1	CANYTGGPCGNTEAFF
TRBV14	TRBJ2-2	CASSLHLSVGELFF
TRBV12-3/TRBV12-4	TRBJ2-5	CASSLGTPKDQYF
TRBV7-6	TRBJ1-5	CASSKGTGAFNQPQHF
TRBV5-1	TRBJ1-4	CATRTGAIPTNEKLFF
TRBV5-5	TRBJ1-4	CASSLVTKIGNEKLFF
TRBV5-1	TRBJ1-4	CASSLEGTGGEKLFF
TRBV3-1/TRBV3-2	TRBJ1-2	CASSQITGFIGHYTF
TRBV6-4	TRBJ2-1	CASSSTSAGRNEQFF
TRBV7-2	TRBJ1-2	CASSPGQGSGYTF
TRBV18	TRBJ1-1	CASSPTANTEAFF
TRBV6-9	TRBJ2-2	CASSYLGDGELFF
TRBV9	TRBJ2-3	CASSTTPGPDTQYF
TRBV11-2	TRBJ1-1	CASITEGDTEAFF
TRBV3-1/TRBV3-2	TRBJ1-3	CASSQEGQGRNTIYF
TRBV30	TRBJ1-6	CAWSAGGHTYPNSPLHF
TRBV5-4	TRBJ1-2	CASSLEDTRNYGYTF
TRBV6-6	TRBJ2-7	CASTLRDHYEQYF
TRBV19	TRBJ2-1	CASSIVGYLHNEQFF
TRBV23-1	TRBJ2-3	CASRHVHPTDTQYF
TRBV6-5	TRBJ2-7	CASSYRQAPYEQYF
TRBV24-1	TRBJ2-3	CATIRAGVVDTQYF
TRBV5-6	TRBJ2-5	CASSLAGVETQYF
TRBV18	TRBJ2-3	CASSPGYAGGSDTQYF
TRBV7-2	TRBJ1-6	CASSLGLNNSPLHF
TRBV19	TRBJ2-1	CASSGGLAGGYNEQFF
TRBV27	TRBJ2-7	CASSSRQSLSYEQYF